A selection of T cell receptor beta chains follows, all from one sample in a study of blood T cell repertoires in COVID-19. Sequencing used immunoSEQ multiplex PCR; TCRdb keeps in-frame clones, though not all of them. Of under 200,000 clones in the sample, just over 85% are singletons; the top ten hold around 8.2%. Sequences were obtained from peripheral blood. Receptor source: a man aged 55 to 69 with acute or convalescent COVID-19. The CDR3 runs from the conserved cysteine through the conserved F or W. A D gene is named only where the DNA matches it firmly. Where a row states a size, it is once, few, many or the class of an expanded clone; other rows omit it.

TRBD2	TRBJ2-1	.	TRBV5-4	TGTGCCAGCAGCTCGACTAGCGGGAGCGTAGCTGAGCAGTTCTTC	CASSSTSGSVAEQFF
.	TRBJ2-3	.	TRBV5-1	TGCGCCAGCAGCTTGGATCGCCTGGCCACAGATACGCAGTATTTT	CASSLDRLATDTQYF
.	TRBJ2-1	once	TRBV6-1	TGTGCCAGCAGTGATGGACTACTCAATGAGCAGTTCTTC	CASSDGLLNEQFF
.	TRBJ2-1	.	TRBV5-1	TGCGCCAGCAGCTTGGAGCGGGCTAGCAATGAGCAGTTCTTC	CASSLERASNEQFF
TRBD2	TRBJ2-1	.	TRBV24-1	TGTGCCACCAGTGACTCCGGGACTAGCGGGAGATACAATGAGCAGTTCTTC	CATSDSGTSGRYNEQFF
.	TRBJ1-1	.	TRBV10-3	TGTGCCATCAAGCACGGGAACACTGAAGCTTTCTTT	CAIKHGNTEAFF
TRBD1	TRBJ1-1	.	TRBV6-5	TGTGCCAGCAGGAGGCCAGGGGGGCCTGAAGCTTTCTTT	CASRRPGGPEAFF
.	TRBJ1-5	.	TRBV18	TGTGCCAGCTCAGAGGCTCTAATATGGGATCAGCCCCAGCATTTT	CASSEALIWDQPQHF
.	TRBJ2-7	.	TRBV7-9	TGTGCCAGCAGCTTCTCTGACGAGCAGTACTTC	CASSFSDEQYF
.	TRBJ2-1	.	TRBV27	TGTGCCAGCAGTTTATACGGCGAAAGCGGGCAGTTCTTC	CASSLYGESGQFF
TRBD2	TRBJ2-7	.	TRBV5-1	TGCGCCAGCAGCTGGGGTGGAGCGGGAGGGCCGGGCGAGCAGTACTTC	CASSWGGAGGPGEQYF
.	TRBJ1-5	.	TRBV10-3	TGTGCCATCAGTGAGTCGCGAGAGGCGATTCAGCCCCAGCATTTT	CAISESREAIQPQHF
TRBD1	TRBJ1-2	.	TRBV18	TGTGCCAGCTCACCAAAGGGACAGGGGGGAGATGGCTACACCTTC	CASSPKGQGGDGYTF
.	TRBJ1-1	once	TRBV18	TGTGCCAGCTCACCACCGTCCGGGTCACGGTCTGAGGCTTTCTTT	CASSPPSGSRSEAFF
TRBD2	TRBJ2-1	.	TRBV6-4	TGTGCCAGCAGAACTAGCGGGAGCTCATATGAGCAGTTCTTC	CASRTSGSSYEQFF
.	TRBJ1-1	.	TRBV11-2	TGTGCCAGCAGCTTAGCCGGGGTGAACACTGAAGCTTTCTTT	CASSLAGVNTEAFF
TRBD2	TRBJ2-2	few	TRBV3-1/TRBV3-2	TGTGCCAGCAGCCAAAGGACTAGCGGGAGGAACACCGGGGAGCTGTTTTTT	CASSQRTSGRNTGELFF
.	TRBJ1-2	once	TRBV7-2	TGTGCCAGCAGCTTAGAGGCAGGGAACTATGGCTACACCTTC	CASSLEAGNYGYTF
.	TRBJ1-1	.	TRBV18	TGTGCCAGCTCACCCCAAACCGGGAACACTGAAGCTTTCTTT	CASSPQTGNTEAFF
TRBD1	TRBJ2-2	.	TRBV25-1	TGTGCCAGCAGTTGGCAGGGGGCAACCGGGGAGCTGTTTTTT	CASSWQGATGELFF
.	TRBJ2-3	.	TRBV9	TGTGCCAGCAGCGCCATAACTACTCACACAGATACGCAGTATTTT	CASSAITTHTDTQYF
.	TRBJ2-7	.	TRBV5-1	TGCGCCAGCAGCCCAGGGGACGTGAGCTCCTACGAGCAGTACTTC	CASSPGDVSSYEQYF
.	TRBJ1-5	few	TRBV5-5	TGTGCCAGCAGCTTGACAGGGACGGGAAGGGGCAATCAGCCCCAGCATTTT	CASSLTGTGRGNQPQHF
.	TRBJ2-1	.	TRBV7-9	TGTGCCAGCAGCCCTCCGGAGGCCGCGTACAATGAGCAGTTCTTC	CASSPPEAAYNEQFF
.	TRBJ1-2	few	TRBV30	TGTGCCTGGAGTCGGGACACCGCCTTGGGGGGCTACACCTTC	CAWSRDTALGGYTF
TRBD2	TRBJ2-5	.	TRBV6-4	TGTGCCAGCAGTGACTCGAAGTCGGGAGGGGACGGACAAGAGACCCAGTACTTC	CASSDSKSGGDGQETQYF
.	TRBJ1-4	.	TRBV18	TGTGCCAGCTCGCCCGAAGGGGGACGTGAAAAACTGTTTTTT	CASSPEGGREKLFF
TRBD2	TRBJ2-7	.	TRBV3-1/TRBV3-2	TGTGCCAGCAGCCAACATACTATAGGGACTAGCGACTCCTACGAGCAGTACTTC	CASSQHTIGTSDSYEQYF
.	TRBJ1-5	.	TRBV19	TGTGCCAGTAGTTATTTCGATCGGGGTAGCAATCAGCCCCAGCATTTT	CASSYFDRGSNQPQHF
TRBD2	TRBJ2-1	.	TRBV6-5	TGTGCCAGCAGTCAGCTAGCGGGAGGAAGCAATGAGCAGTTCTTC	CASSQLAGGSNEQFF
.	TRBJ1-2	.	TRBV5-4	TGTGCCAGCAGCTTGGCATCCGGGAACTATGGCTACACCTTC	CASSLASGNYGYTF
.	TRBJ1-2	.	TRBV7-3	TGTGCCAGCAGCTTACAGGGAAACTATGGCTACACCTTC	CASSLQGNYGYTF
.	TRBJ1-3	.	TRBV27	TGTGCCAGCAGTTTGCAGGGTACTGGAAACACCATATATTTT	CASSLQGTGNTIYF
TRBD1	TRBJ1-5	few	TRBV18	TGTGCCAGCTCACCAGTCCAGGGGGGATATCAGCCCCAGCATTTT	CASSPVQGGYQPQHF
TRBD2	TRBJ2-7	.	TRBV6-5	TGTGCCAGCAGACTCACCGGGACTAGCGGCCTGGAGCAGTACTTC	CASRLTGTSGLEQYF
.	TRBJ1-1	.	TRBV14	TGTGCCAGCAGCCATCAGGGGATGGCCACTGAAGCTTTCTTT	CASSHQGMATEAFF
TRBD1	TRBJ1-1	.	TRBV5-1	TGCGCCAGCAGCTTGTCGGACAGGTCTGAAGCTTTCTTT	CASSLSDRSEAFF
TRBD1	TRBJ1-2	.	TRBV20-1	TGCAGTGCTAGTTCCACAGGGGACAATGGCTACACCTTC	CSASSTGDNGYTF
TRBD2	TRBJ2-1	.	TRBV7-8	TGTGCCAGCAGCCCTTCCGGGACTAGCGGGTTTGACTCCTACAATGAGCAGTTCTTC	CASSPSGTSGFDSYNEQFF